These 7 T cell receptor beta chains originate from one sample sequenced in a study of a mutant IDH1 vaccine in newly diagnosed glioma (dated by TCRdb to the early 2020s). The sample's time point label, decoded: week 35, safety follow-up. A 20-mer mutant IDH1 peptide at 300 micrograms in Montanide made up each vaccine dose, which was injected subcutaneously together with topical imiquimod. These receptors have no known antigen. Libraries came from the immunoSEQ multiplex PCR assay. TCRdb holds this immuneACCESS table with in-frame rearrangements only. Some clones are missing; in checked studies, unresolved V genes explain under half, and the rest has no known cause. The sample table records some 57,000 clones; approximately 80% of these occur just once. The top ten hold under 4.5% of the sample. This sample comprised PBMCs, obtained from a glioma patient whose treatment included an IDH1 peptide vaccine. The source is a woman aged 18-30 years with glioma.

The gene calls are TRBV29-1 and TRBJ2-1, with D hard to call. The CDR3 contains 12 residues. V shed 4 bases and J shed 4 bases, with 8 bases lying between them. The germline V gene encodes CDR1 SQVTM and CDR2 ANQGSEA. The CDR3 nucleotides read TGCAGCGTTGGGCCAAGGTACAATGAGCAGTTCTTC. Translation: CSVGPRYNEQFF.

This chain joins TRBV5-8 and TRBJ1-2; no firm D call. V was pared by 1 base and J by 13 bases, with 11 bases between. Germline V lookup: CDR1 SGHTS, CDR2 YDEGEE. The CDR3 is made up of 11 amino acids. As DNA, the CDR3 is TGTGCCAGCAGCTTGAGGAAGGTTTTCACCTTC. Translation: CASSLRKVFTF.

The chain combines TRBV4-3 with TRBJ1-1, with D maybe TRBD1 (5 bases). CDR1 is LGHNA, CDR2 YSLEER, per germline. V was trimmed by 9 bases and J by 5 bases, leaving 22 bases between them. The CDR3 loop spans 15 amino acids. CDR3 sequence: CASTPGGFGDTEAFF. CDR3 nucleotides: TGCGCCAGTACCCCCGGGGGGTTTGGTGATACTGAAGCTTTCTTT.

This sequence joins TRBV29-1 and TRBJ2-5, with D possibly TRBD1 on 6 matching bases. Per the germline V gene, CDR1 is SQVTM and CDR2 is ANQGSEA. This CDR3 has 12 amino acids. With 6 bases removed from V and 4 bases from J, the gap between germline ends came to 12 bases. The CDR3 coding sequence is TGCAGCGTCGGACAGCACGGAGAGACCCAGTACTTC. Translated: CSVGQHGETQYF.

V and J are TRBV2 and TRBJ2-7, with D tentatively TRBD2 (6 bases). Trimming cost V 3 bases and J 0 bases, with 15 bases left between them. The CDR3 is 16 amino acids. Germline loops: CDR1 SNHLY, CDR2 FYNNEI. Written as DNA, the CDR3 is TGTGCCAGCAGTGACCTCCTAGCGCTGAGCTCCTACGAGCAGTACTTC. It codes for CASSDLLALSSYEQYF.

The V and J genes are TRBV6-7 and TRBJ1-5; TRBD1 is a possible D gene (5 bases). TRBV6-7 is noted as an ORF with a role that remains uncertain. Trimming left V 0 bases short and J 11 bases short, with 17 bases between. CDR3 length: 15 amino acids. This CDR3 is CASSYSARDSAAQHF. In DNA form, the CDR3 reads TGTGCCAGCAGTTACTCCGCCAGAGACAGCGCGGCCCAGCATTTT.

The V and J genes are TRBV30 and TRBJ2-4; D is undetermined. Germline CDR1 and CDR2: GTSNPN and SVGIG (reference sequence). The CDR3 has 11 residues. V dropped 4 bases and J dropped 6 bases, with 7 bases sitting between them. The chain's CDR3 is CAWTGSNIQYF. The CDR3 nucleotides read TGTGCCTGGACCGGCTCAAACATTCAGTACTTC.